These 2 T cell receptor beta chains share one sample of origin, sequenced in a study of cytomegalovirus exposure and HLA in healthy donors. The PCR used 60 Vbeta and 13 Jbeta primers. Profiling relied on immunoSEQ multiplex PCR, and the TCRdb table lists in-frame clones only, not all of them. The sample lists approximately 160,000 clones, over 75% occurring once. The sequencing input was PBMCs. The receptors here all came from a man aged 45-65 years in good health and CMV-seropositive.

This clone appeared once. V is TRBV11-2 and J is TRBJ2-3; 8 bases line up with TRBD1. Germline CDR1 SGHAT, CDR2 FQNNGV. This CDR3 spans 17 amino acids. V lost 6 bases, J lost 1 base, and 12 bases stayed unmatched. The DNA of the CDR3 is TGTGCCAGCAGATTTTATGCAGGGGGCGCAGGCACAGATACGCAGTATTTT. Protein: CASRFYAGGAGTDTQYF.

This chain joins TRBV11-3 and TRBJ1-3, with D possibly TRBD1 on 6 matching bases. V lost 0 bases, J lost 6 bases, and 15 bases lay in between. Germline lookup yields CDR1 SGHNT and CDR2 YENEEA. The CDR3 has 16 residues. The CDR3 nucleotides read TGTGCCAGCAGCTTAGAAATCGGACAGCCTCAAAACACCATATATTTT. Protein sequence: CASSLEIGQPQNTIYF.